This T cell receptor beta chain was documented in a study of Graves' ophthalmopathy and Graves' hyperthyroidism. TCR beta CDR3 regions were amplified from RNA transcripts. First-round RT-PCR relied on HTBI primers, and a second-round multiplex PCR came next. One entry per CDR3 protein, called by TCRdb with MiXCR from the multiplex PCR reads. The profile covers more than 150,000 distinct CDR3 sequences, with approximately 40% appearing a single time and around 5.8% taken by the ten largest. Many counts were recorded for this clonotype. The CDR3 contains 15 residues. Per the germline V gene, CDR1 is LNHDA and CDR2 is SQIVND (reference sequence). V was pared by 6 bases and J by 2 bases, with 13 bases between.

The chain combines TRBV19 with TRBJ2-2; D could derive from TRBD1 or TRBD2 (6 bases each). This receptor was obtained from a middle-aged woman with Graves' ophthalmopathy. The sample taken for sequencing was peripheral blood. The CDR3 region has the DNA TGTGCCAGTAGAAGAGGGGGGTCAAACACCGGGGAGCTGTTTTTT. Its translation is CASRRGGSNTGELFF.